Shown below are 9 T cell receptor beta chains from a single sample sequenced in a study of T cell responses to AZD1222 COVID-19 vaccine. Measured with immunoSEQ multiplex PCR; TCRdb has only the in-frame clones, and not every one. This table has roughly 97,000 clones, about 90% appearing once. Sequencing used peripheral blood, obtained on day 0 of AZD1222 vaccination. Source of these receptors: an adult in good health.

V usage is TRBV15 and J usage is TRBJ1-2; D remains unclear. CDR3 length: 13 amino acids. Looked up from germline, CDR1 is LNHNV and CDR2 is YYDKDF (reference sequence). Trimming removed 1 base from V and 4 bases from J, with 7 bases in between. CDR3 region: CATSRADFYGYTF. DNA of the CDR3: TGTGCCACCAGCAGAGCAGACTTCTATGGCTACACCTTC.

The rearrangement uses TRBV5-4 and TRBJ1-6, with 10 bases aligning to TRBD1. This CDR3 is built from 15 residues. From germline, CDR1 is SGHNT and CDR2 YYREEE (reference sequence). V lost 2 bases to trimming and J lost 14 bases; unmatched junction nucleotides: 10. The CDR3 here is CASSFRTGGTVSLHF. For the CDR3, the DNA is TGTGCCAGCAGCTTTAGGACAGGGGGTACAGTATCCCTCCACTTT.

The CDR3 here is CATRGTDTQYF. The CDR3 DNA is TGTGCCACCAGGGGCACAGATACGCAGTATTTT. The chain recombines TRBV15 with TRBJ2-3; D uncertain. The germline V gene encodes CDR1 LNHNV and CDR2 YYDKDF (reference sequence). The length of the CDR3 is 11 residues. The ends were cut back, 6 bases at V and 1 base at J, with 2 bases in the middle.

V is TRBV28 and J is TRBJ1-5; 8 bases agree with TRBD1. CDR3 length: 17 amino acids. CDR1 is MDHEN and CDR2 is SYDVKM in the germline V gene. The ends lost 2 bases at V and 2 bases at J; junction bases unmatched: 8. The CDR3 DNA reads as TGTGCCAGCAGTTTAGCCCTGACAGGGGTCGGCAATCAGCCCCAGCATTTT. This codes for CASSLALTGVGNQPQHF.

The chain combines TRBV4-2 with TRBJ2-7; TRBD1 agrees at 9 bases. The CDR3 covers 16 residues. Looked up from germline, CDR1 is LGHNA and CDR2 is YNFKEQ. V was clipped by 4 bases and J by 1 base; unmatched bases: 8. The CDR3 sequence is CASSLGQGRGSYEQYF. The DNA of the CDR3 is TGTGCCAGCAGCCTGGGACAGGGTAGGGGTTCCTACGAGCAGTACTTC.

V usage is TRBV6-2 or TRBV6-3 and J usage is TRBJ1-2; weak D call: TRBD1 (5 bases). The CDR3 is 14 residues long. V shed 5 bases and J shed 2 bases, with 12 bases lying between them. Germline CDR1 is MNHEY and CDR2 is SVGEGT. CDR3 amino acids: CASSKTASNYGYTF. The CDR3 coding sequence is TGTGCCAGCAGTAAGACAGCTTCCAACTATGGCTACACCTTC.

The chain links TRBV18 to TRBJ2-5; tentatively, D is TRBD1 or TRBD2 (5 bases each). This CDR3 has 15 amino acids. Germline V CDR1 and CDR2: KGHSH, LQKENI. Trimming took 6 bases from V and 4 from J, leaving 18 bases between them. The CDR3 reads CASSPGTASRETQYF. CDR3 nucleotides: TGTGCCAGCTCTCCGGGGACGGCGAGCCGAGAGACCCAGTACTTC. The variable domain in full, with the rest retrieved from reference TRBV18 and TRBJ2-5, is NAGVMQNPRHLVRRRGQEARLRCSPMKGHSHVYWYRQLPEEGLKFMVYLQKENIIDESGMPKERFSAEFPKEGPSILRIQQVVRGDSAAYFCASSPGTASRETQYFGPGTRLLVL.

This chain links TRBV5-1 with TRBJ2-3; 12 bases match TRBD2. J lost 4 bases, V lost 1 base, and 7 bases had no gene match. The CDR3 length is 17 residues. CDR1 is SGHRS, CDR2 YFSETQ, per germline. CDR3 loop: CASSLTPSGRAADTQYF. In nucleotides, the CDR3 is TGCGCCAGCAGCTTGACTCCTAGCGGGAGGGCGGCAGATACGCAGTATTTT.

CDR3 protein: CASSLGGTRAYEQYF. The CDR3 nucleotides read TGTGCCAGCAGTTTGGGTGGGACTAGGGCCTACGAGCAGTACTTC. The chain couples TRBV28 to TRBJ2-7; 8 bases match TRBD2. V was clipped by 3 bases and J by 2 bases; unmatched bases: 6. The CDR3 runs 15 residues. Germline lookup yields CDR1 MDHEN and CDR2 SYDVKM.